These T cell receptor beta chains were read from a single sample in a study of human thymus T cells. Sequenced by immunoSEQ multiplex PCR; TCRdb stores in-frame clones only, minus some. Of about 78,000 clones listed, around 96% are singletons. The material sequenced was thymus tissue. All receptors derive from a boy under two years old with a congenital heart defect but otherwise immunologically healthy. The CDR3 runs from the conserved cysteine through the conserved F or W. Fields, in order: V gene, D gene, J gene, clone size, CDR3 DNA, CDR3 protein. A D gene is named only where the DNA matches it firmly. The size field is filled for only some rows; it gives once, few, many or a size class.

TRBV5-1	NA	TRBJ2-7	NA	TGCGCCAGCAGTTTTGACTACGAGCAGTACTTC	CASSFDYEQYF
TRBV4-1	NA	TRBJ2-1	NA	TGCGCCAGCAGCCAAGATGGCGGGGGCCCTTACAATGAGCAGTTCTTC	CASSQDGGGPYNEQFF
TRBV19	NA	TRBJ1-1	NA	TGTGCCAGTAGTACCAAGGAGAACACTGAAGCTTTCTTT	CASSTKENTEAFF
TRBV28	NA	TRBJ1-2	once	TGTGCCAGCAGCCTCGATAGTACTGACTATGGCTACACCTTC	CASSLDSTDYGYTF
TRBV7-9	TRBD2	TRBJ2-7	NA	TGTGCCAGCACCCGCTATGGGACTAGCGGGAGGAGCGAGCAGTACTTC	CASTRYGTSGRSEQYF
TRBV6-1	NA	TRBJ1-2	few	TGTGCCAGCACGGCATATGGCTACACCTTC	CASTAYGYTF
TRBV18	TRBD1	TRBJ2-3	NA	TGTGCCAGCTCACCATTGGGACAGGGCCTAACAGATACGCAGTATTTT	CASSPLGQGLTDTQYF
TRBV9	NA	TRBJ2-3	NA	TGTGCCAGCAGCGTAGAAGCCCCCTCGACGGGGCCCACAGATACGCAGTATTTT	CASSVEAPSTGPTDTQYF
TRBV6-5	NA	TRBJ2-3	NA	TGTGCCAGCAGTTCTTTAGCGAAACCCACAGATACGCAGTATTTT	CASSSLAKPTDTQYF
TRBV10-3	NA	TRBJ2-7	NA	TGTGCCATCACCCCGAGGGGGGGAGGGCACGAGCAGTACTTC	CAITPRGGGHEQYF
TRBV10-3	NA	TRBJ2-3	NA	TGTGCCACCTCCCCCTCCCCGAAGTCGGGGTTGACTGCAGATACGCAGTATTTT	CATSPSPKSGLTADTQYF
TRBV7-8	NA	TRBJ2-1	NA	TGTGCCAGCAGCTTAGTGGTTTACAATGAGCAGTTCTTC	CASSLVVYNEQFF
TRBV2	NA	TRBJ1-6	once	TGTGCCAGCGGGAGTAGCTCCTATAATTCACCCCTCCACTTT	CASGSSSYNSPLHF
TRBV9	NA	TRBJ2-2	NA	TGTGCCAGCAGCGTAGAAATGGGGGCGCGTGGCACCGGGGAGCTGTTTTTT	CASSVEMGARGTGELFF
TRBV7-9	NA	TRBJ2-7	NA	TGTGCCAGCAGCAAAAACCGGGACATATGGGCTCACTCCTACGAGCAGTACTTC	CASSKNRDIWAHSYEQYF
TRBV30	NA	TRBJ2-2	NA	TGTGCCTGGAGTCGACACCAGGCCACCGGGGAGCTGTTTTTT	CAWSRHQATGELFF
TRBV19	TRBD2	TRBJ2-1	NA	TGTGCCAGTAGTCCCCGCGGGGGGTACAGTTTGCATGAGCAGTTCTTC	CASSPRGGYSLHEQFF
TRBV12-5	NA	TRBJ2-7	once	TGTGCTAGTGGCTCCGATACCGACTACGAGCAGTACTTC	CASGSDTDYEQYF
TRBV7-2	TRBD2	TRBJ2-5	NA	TGTGCCAGCAGCCGCCTCTCCGCGGGGGGTCCAAACAGCCAAGAGACCCAGTACTTC	CASSRLSAGGPNSQETQYF
TRBV7-8	TRBD2	TRBJ2-3	NA	TGTGCCAGCAGCTTAGGACTAGCGGGAGGATACACAGATACGCAGTATTTT	CASSLGLAGGYTDTQYF
TRBV28	NA	TRBJ2-3	NA	TGTGCCAGCAGTTCCCCCCGGGCGGACCCTAGCACAGATACGCAGTATTTT	CASSSPRADPSTDTQYF
TRBV19	NA	TRBJ2-1	NA	TGTGCCAGTAGTATATCGGGCGGGTTAGCCTACAATGAGCAGTTCTTC	CASSISGGLAYNEQFF
TRBV7-9	NA	TRBJ2-2	NA	TGTGCCAGCACCCTTGGGGGCAAAACCGGGGAGCTGTTTTTT	CASTLGGKTGELFF
TRBV5-1	NA	TRBJ2-5	NA	TGCGCCAGCAGCTTTGTCGGCAGGCGAGACCCTCAAGAGACCCAGTACTTC	CASSFVGRRDPQETQYF
TRBV19	NA	TRBJ2-7	NA	TGTGCCAGTAGTATCACGATAGGGGGCGAGCAGTACTTC	CASSITIGGEQYF
TRBV7-8	NA	TRBJ2-1	NA	TGTGCCAGCAGCCAGGGGCTACTAGAAATGTTCTTC	CASSQGLLEMFF
TRBV28	TRBD2	TRBJ2-4	NA	TGTGCCAGCAGCTTAAGGAGCCTAGCGGGAGGGCCCGGTTCCAAAAACATTCAGTACTTC	CASSLRSLAGGPGSKNIQYF
TRBV7-9	NA	TRBJ2-5	NA	TGTGCCAGCAGCTTAGCACAGGTTTGGGGGGAGACCCAGTACTTC	CASSLAQVWGETQYF
TRBV15	TRBD2	TRBJ2-2	NA	TGTGCCACCAGGACTAGCGGGGGGCTTACCGGGGAGCTGTTTTTT	CATRTSGGLTGELFF
TRBV14	TRBD1	TRBJ2-3	NA	TGTGCCAGCAGCCAAGCGGGACAGGGGAAACACACAGATACGCAGTATTTT	CASSQAGQGKHTDTQYF
TRBV30	NA	TRBJ1-2	NA	TGTGCCTGGAGTGAAACAGCTCCTAACTATGGCTACACCTTC	CAWSETAPNYGYTF
TRBV5-4	NA	TRBJ2-1	NA	TGTGCCAGCAGCTTGATACAGGACTCCTACAATGAGCAGTTCTTC	CASSLIQDSYNEQFF
TRBV10-2	NA	TRBJ2-7	once	TGCGCCAGCAGTGAGAGACTAGCCTACGAGCAGTACTTC	CASSERLAYEQYF
TRBV4-3	NA	TRBJ2-1	NA	TGCGCCAGCAGCCAATTTATCGTGGACAGCTACAATGAGCAGTTCTTC	CASSQFIVDSYNEQFF
TRBV6-1	NA	TRBJ1-2	NA	TGTGCCAGCAGTGAAGAAAGACACATTTCACCCTATGGCTACACCTTC	CASSEERHISPYGYTF
TRBV27	NA	TRBJ2-3	NA	TGTGCCAGCAGTTCCAAGGACAGTCCTAGCACAGATACGCAGTATTTT	CASSSKDSPSTDTQYF
TRBV19	NA	TRBJ1-1	once	TGTGCCAGTAGTCAGGGTGGCACTGAAGCTTTCTTT	CASSQGGTEAFF
TRBV7-9	NA	TRBJ2-7	NA	NA	CASSLEVLRAGAYREQYF
TRBV7-2	NA	TRBJ1-2	NA	TGTGCCAGCAGCTACCCCCTGGGGCAGCGAAGGTCTGGCTACACCTTC	CASSYPLGQRRSGYTF
TRBV10-3	TRBD2	TRBJ2-5	NA	TGTGCCATCAGCGTAGGACTAGCGGGAGGCTCTTACCAAGAGACCCAGTACTTC	CAISVGLAGGSYQETQYF
TRBV9	TRBD1	TRBJ2-5	NA	TGTGCCAGCAGCGTAGGCAGGGGGAGAGGAGAGACCCAGTACTTC	CASSVGRGRGETQYF
TRBV30	NA	TRBJ2-1	NA	TGTGCCTGGAGTCCCCATCCGGACAGCGGTGAGCAGTTCTTC	CAWSPHPDSGEQFF
TRBV21-1	NA	TRBJ1-2	NA	TGTGCCAGCAGCAAAAGGCAGGGGTTGACTAACTATGGCTACACCTTC	CASSKRQGLTNYGYTF